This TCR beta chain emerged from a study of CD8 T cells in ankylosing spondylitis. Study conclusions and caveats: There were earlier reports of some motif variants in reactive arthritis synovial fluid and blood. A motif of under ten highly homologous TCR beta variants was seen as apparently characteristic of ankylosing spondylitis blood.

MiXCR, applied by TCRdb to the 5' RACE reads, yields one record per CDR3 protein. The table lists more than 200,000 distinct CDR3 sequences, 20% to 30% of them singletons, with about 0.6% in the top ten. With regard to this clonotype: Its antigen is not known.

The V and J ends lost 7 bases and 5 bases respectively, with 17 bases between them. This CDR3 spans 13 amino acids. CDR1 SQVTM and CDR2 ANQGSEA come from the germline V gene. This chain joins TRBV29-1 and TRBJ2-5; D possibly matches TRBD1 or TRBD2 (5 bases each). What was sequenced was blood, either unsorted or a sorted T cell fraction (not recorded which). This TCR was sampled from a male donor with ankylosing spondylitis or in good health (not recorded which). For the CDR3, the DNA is TGCAGCGGAAGTACCGGGGCCGGGGAGACCCAGTACTTC. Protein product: CSGSTGAGETQYF.